A selection of T cell receptor beta chains follows, all from one sample in a study of a mutant IDH1 vaccine in newly diagnosed glioma. Data came from immunoSEQ multiplex PCR; TCRdb stores just in-frame clones and leaves some out. This sample has tens of thousands of clones, with 93% found just once. The sequenced sample was PBMCs, obtained from a glioma patient treated with radiotherapy, temozolomide or both. These receptors originate from a man aged 35-49 years with glioma. Each CDR3 is given with its conserved first and last residue. Each record gives: D gene, clone size, J gene, V gene, CDR3 DNA, CDR3 protein. A D gene is named only where the DNA matches it firmly. A row's size may be missing; if present it is once, few, many or a size class.

D: -
size: -
J: TRBJ1-2
V: TRBV7-9
DNA: TGTGCCAGCAGCTTAGAACGGCAGGGGATAGGCTACACCTTC
CDR3: CASSLERQGIGYTF

D: -
size: -
J: TRBJ2-3
V: TRBV6-6
DNA: TGTGCCAGCACCCCGGGGCTCGGCACAGATACGCAGTATTTT
CDR3: CASTPGLGTDTQYF

D: -
size: -
J: TRBJ1-2
V: TRBV7-3
DNA: TGTGCCAGCAGCTTCAAACTATCGTTCGGGGATGGCTACACCTTC
CDR3: CASSFKLSFGDGYTF

D: -
size: -
J: TRBJ2-1
V: TRBV5-4
DNA: TGTGCCAGCAGCGGACCAGGGTCCGTGATTAAGCAGTTCTTC
CDR3: CASSGPGSVIKQFF

D: -
size: -
J: TRBJ1-2
V: TRBV15
DNA: TGTGCCACCAGCAGAGATTTTTATGGCTACACCTTC
CDR3: CATSRDFYGYTF

D: -
size: -
J: TRBJ2-5
V: TRBV7-3
DNA: TGTGCCAGCAGGTTAGGGAATCAAGAGACCCAGTACTTC
CDR3: CASRLGNQETQYF

D: -
size: -
J: TRBJ2-6
V: TRBV2
DNA: TGTGCCAGCAGTGAAGCGGCAGCGCAAATCTCTGGGGCCAACGTCCTGACTTTC
CDR3: CASSEAAAQISGANVLTF

D: TRBD2
size: -
J: TRBJ2-5
V: TRBV10-2
DNA: TGCGCCAGCAGTGTGGGAGCGGGGATCCAAGAGACCCAGTACTTC
CDR3: CASSVGAGIQETQYF

D: TRBD1
size: -
J: TRBJ2-7
V: TRBV5-1
DNA: TGCGCCAGCAGCTTGTCTAACAGGGGCGGCGAGCAGTACTTC
CDR3: CASSLSNRGGEQYF

D: -
size: once
J: TRBJ2-7
V: TRBV6-6
DNA: TGTGCCAGCTCCATATTCAACAGGGACGAGCAGTACTTC
CDR3: CASSIFNRDEQYF

D: -
size: few
J: TRBJ2-3
V: TRBV9
DNA: TGTGCCAGCAGCGCCAGGGTAGATACGCAGTATTTT
CDR3: CASSARVDTQYF

D: -
size: -
J: TRBJ2-2
V: TRBV5-6
DNA: TGTGCCAGCAGCTTTTGGAGAACCGGGGAGCTGTTTTTT
CDR3: CASSFWRTGELFF